This TCR beta chain was documented in a study of control samples from healthy donors and cancer patients. Generated by immunoSEQ multiplex PCR, the TCRdb table keeps only in-frame clones and is missing some. The data hold 100,000 to 150,000 clones, with approximately 90% observed a single time. Looked up from germline, CDR1 is SGHAT and CDR2 is FQNNGV. Trimming stripped 1 base from V and 0 bases from J, with 12 bases between. This CDR3 comprises 16 residues. V usage is TRBV11-2 and J usage is TRBJ1-2; possibly TRBD1 for D (5 bases). The sample consisted of blood. This TCR was recovered from a man aged 18 to 35 in good health. The CDR3 bases are TGTGCCAGCAGCTTAGCGTGGGGCAGCACTAACTATGGCTACACCTTC. It is translated as CASSLAWGSTNYGYTF.